What follows are 3 T cell receptor beta chains derived from one specimen sequenced in a study of T cell responses to AZD1222 COVID-19 vaccine. Clones were read by immunoSEQ multiplex PCR, and TCRdb kept only the in-frame ones, dropping some. The sample shows 190,000 or so clones, approximately 94% of them seen only once. The material sequenced was peripheral blood, taken 28 days after the second AZD1222 dose. Source of these receptors: an adult who received the AZD1222 COVID-19 vaccine.

The chain recombines TRBV7-3 with TRBJ1-6, with D maybe TRBD1 (5 bases). V lost 1 base and J 8 bases, leaving 12 bases between the germline ends. This CDR3 spans 15 amino acids. Germline V gives CDR1 SGHTA, CDR2 FQGTGA. The CDR3 DNA reads as TGTGCCAGCAGCTTAAAGTCAGGGCTAGATTCACCCCTCCACTTT. Residues: CASSLKSGLDSPLHF.

The chain has TRBV9 and TRBJ1-4; 8 bases fit TRBD1. This CDR3 is 16 amino acids long. The germline CDR1 and CDR2 sequences are SGDLS and YYNGEE. The V and J ends lost 0 bases and 7 bases, in that order; junction bases with no gene match: 8. The CDR3 loop reads CASSVGQGALGEKLFF. CDR3 nucleotides: TGTGCCAGCAGCGTAGGCCAGGGGGCGCTCGGTGAAAAACTGTTTTTT.

The gene calls are TRBV6-4 and TRBJ1-6, with D uncertain. V lost 3 bases and J 6 bases, leaving 15 bases between the germline ends. In germline, CDR1 is MRHNA, CDR2 SNTAGT. The CDR3 totals 16 residues. CDR3 region: CASSEQPGITNSPLHF. The CDR3 bases are TGTGCCAGCAGTGAACAACCGGGGATAACTAATTCACCCCTCCACTTT.